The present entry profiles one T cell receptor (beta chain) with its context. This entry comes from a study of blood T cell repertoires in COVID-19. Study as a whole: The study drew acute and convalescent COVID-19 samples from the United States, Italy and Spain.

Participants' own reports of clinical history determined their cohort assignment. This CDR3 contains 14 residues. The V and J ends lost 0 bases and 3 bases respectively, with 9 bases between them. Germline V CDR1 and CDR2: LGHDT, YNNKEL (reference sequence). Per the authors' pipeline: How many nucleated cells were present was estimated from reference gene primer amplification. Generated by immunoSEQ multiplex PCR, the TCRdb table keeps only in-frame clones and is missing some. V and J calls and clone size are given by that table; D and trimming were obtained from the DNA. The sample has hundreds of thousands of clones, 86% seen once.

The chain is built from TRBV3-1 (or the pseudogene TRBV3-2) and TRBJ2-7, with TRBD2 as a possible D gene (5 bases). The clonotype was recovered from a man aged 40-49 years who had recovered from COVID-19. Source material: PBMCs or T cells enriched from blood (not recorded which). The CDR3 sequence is CASSQDLAGYEQYF. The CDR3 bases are TGTGCCAGCAGCCAAGATTTGGCGGGCTACGAGCAGTACTTC.